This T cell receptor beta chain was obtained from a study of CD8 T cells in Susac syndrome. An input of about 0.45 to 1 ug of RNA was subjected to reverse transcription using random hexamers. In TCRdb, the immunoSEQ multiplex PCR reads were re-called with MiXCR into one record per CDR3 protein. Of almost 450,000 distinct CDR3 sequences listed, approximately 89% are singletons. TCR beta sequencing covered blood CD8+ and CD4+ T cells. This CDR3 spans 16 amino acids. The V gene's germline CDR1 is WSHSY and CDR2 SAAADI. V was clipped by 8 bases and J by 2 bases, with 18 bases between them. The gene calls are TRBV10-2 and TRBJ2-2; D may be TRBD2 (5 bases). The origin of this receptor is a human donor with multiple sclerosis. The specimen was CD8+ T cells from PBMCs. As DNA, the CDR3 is TGCGCCAGCTTCCATCCTAGCCGGAGCAACACCGGGGAGCTGTTTTTT. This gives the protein CASFHPSRSNTGELFF.